This T cell receptor beta chain was recorded in a study of PD-L1 blockade in urothelial cancer. Study context: The year 2014 saw patients start atezolizumab, 1,200 mg intravenously every 3 weeks. Blood analyses occurred 3 weeks (second dose) and 6 weeks post treatment start. About 90% of the 29 patients were men whose urothelial cancer was bladder-origin.

The CDR3 contains 16 residues. The V end was cut by 4 bases, the J end by 0 bases, with 13 bases between. The germline CDR1 and CDR2 sequences are LNHDA and SQIVND (reference sequence). Time point noted: peripheral blood 6 weeks after treatment start. PCRs each included synthetic TCR analog templates spiked in. Here immunoSEQ multiplex PCR was the method, and the copy in TCRdb shows in-frame clones only, minus some. Found here are about 120,000 clones, approximately 90% of them singletons; the top ten hold about 1.5%. Sequenced material: PBMCs, taken around atezolizumab (anti-PD-L1) treatment. The chain employs TRBV19 and TRBJ1-5, with D tentatively TRBD1 (6 bases). The TCR was taken from a man between 60 and 75 years old with urothelial cancer. CDR3 residues: CASSNRDTISNQPQHF. The DNA of the CDR3 is TGTGCCAGTAGTAACCGGGACACGATTAGCAATCAGCCCCAGCATTTT.